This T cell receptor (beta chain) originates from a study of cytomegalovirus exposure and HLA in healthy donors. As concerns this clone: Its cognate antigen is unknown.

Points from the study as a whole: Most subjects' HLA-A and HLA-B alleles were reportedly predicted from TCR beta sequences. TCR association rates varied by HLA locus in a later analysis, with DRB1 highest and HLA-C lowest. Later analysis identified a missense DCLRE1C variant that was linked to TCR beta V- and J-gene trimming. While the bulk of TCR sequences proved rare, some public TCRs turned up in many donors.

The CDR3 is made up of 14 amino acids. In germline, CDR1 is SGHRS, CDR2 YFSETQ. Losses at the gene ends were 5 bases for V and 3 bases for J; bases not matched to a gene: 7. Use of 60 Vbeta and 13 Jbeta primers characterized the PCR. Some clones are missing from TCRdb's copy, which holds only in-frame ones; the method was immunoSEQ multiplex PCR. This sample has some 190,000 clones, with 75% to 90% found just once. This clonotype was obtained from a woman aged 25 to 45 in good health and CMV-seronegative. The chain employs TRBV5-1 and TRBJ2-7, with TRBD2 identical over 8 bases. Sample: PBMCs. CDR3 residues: CASSPSGGRYEQYF. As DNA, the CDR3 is TGCGCCAGCAGTCCGAGCGGGGGCCGCTACGAGCAGTACTTC.